These 23 T cell receptor beta chains share one sample of origin, sequenced in a study of T cell repertoires in cytomegalovirus infection. TCRdb re-called the reads with MiXCR, one entry per CDR3 protein. This sample has roughly 200,000 distinct CDR3 sequences, with less than 9.5% found just once. Sequenced sample: PBMCs. These receptors were obtained from a human donor in good health (CMV status not recorded). Some clones in this sample may be carry-over from other donors' samples.

This clonotype was counted between two and nine times. The V gene is TRBV29-1, the J gene TRBJ1-1; no clear D gene. V lost 8 bases, J lost 2 bases, and 15 bases lay in between. Per the germline V gene, CDR1 is SQVTM and CDR2 is ANQGSEA. This CDR3 contains 13 residues. In DNA, the CDR3 is TGCAGCTTCAACGGAGGGATTAACACTGAAGCTTTCTTT. Residues: CSFNGGINTEAFF.

The chain has TRBV7-9 and TRBJ2-7, with TRBD1 identical over 10 bases. CDR1 and CDR2 from the germline V gene are SEHNR and FQNEAQ (reference sequence). V was pared by 4 bases and J by 4 bases, with 10 bases of the junction left unmatched. The CDR3 runs to 16 residues. CDR3 sequence (DNA): TGTGCCAGCAGCTCCAATACTCGGGACAGGGGTTACGAGCAGTACTTC. It yields the protein CASSSNTRDRGYEQYF.

This chain joins TRBV7-9 and TRBJ2-7, with D perhaps assigned TRBD1 or TRBD2 (5 bases each). Per germline, CDR1 SEHNR and CDR2 FQNEAQ (reference sequence). V gave up 5 bases and J gave up 0 bases, with 14 bases separating them. The CDR3 is made up of 15 amino acids. The CDR3 protein is CASSPWDLSSYEQYF. Written as DNA, the CDR3 is TGTGCCAGCAGCCCCTGGGACCTCAGCTCCTACGAGCAGTACTTC.

This clonotype was found a few times. The V and J genes are TRBV6-5 and TRBJ2-7, with D perhaps matching TRBD1 or TRBD2 (5 bases each). The CDR3 spans 14 residues. CDR1 MNHEY and CDR2 SVGAGI come from the germline V gene. Trimming removed 0 bases from V and 7 bases from J, with 13 bases in between. CDR3 nucleotides: TGTGCCAGCAGTTACTCAGATTGGGACGGGGAGCAGTACTTC. Its translation is CASSYSDWDGEQYF.

The chain recombines TRBV4-1 with TRBJ1-1; D unresolved. CDR3 length equals 13 residues. CDR1 MGHRA and CDR2 YSYEKL come from the germline V gene. V was cut by 1 base and J by 4 bases, with 7 bases left in between. In DNA, the CDR3 is TGCGCCAGCAGCCAAGCGATAGGCACTGAAGCTTTCTTT. Residues: CASSQAIGTEAFF.

This clonotype was seen at least ten times. This sequence joins TRBV28 and TRBJ2-7, with TRBD1 matching over 9 bases. The germline V gene encodes CDR1 MDHEN and CDR2 SYDVKM. Trimming at V came to 6 bases and at J to 3 bases, leaving 3 bases not matched to a gene. The CDR3 length is 13 residues. The CDR3 is CASSSGQGYEQYF. In DNA form, the CDR3 reads TGTGCCAGCAGCTCGGGACAGGGCTACGAGCAGTACTTC.

This CDR3 is CASSEADWDRYYGYTF. The DNA of the CDR3 is TGTGCCAGCAGTGAAGCCGACTGGGACAGGTACTATGGCTACACCTTC. The J gene is TRBJ1-2, the V gene TRBV6-1; 8 nucleotides agree with TRBD1. The CDR3 has 16 amino acids. With 0 bases clipped from V and 3 bases from J, the junction kept 6 bases outside the gene matches. From germline, CDR1 is MNHNS and CDR2 SASEGT.

This clonotype was detected many times. The chain uses TRBV11-2 and TRBJ2-5; 10 nucleotides match TRBD2. CDR1 SGHAT and CDR2 FQNNGV come from the germline V gene. This CDR3 region has 17 residues. The trim removed 1 base at V and 5 bases at J, leaving 10 bases unmatched. The CDR3 is CASSLGSERGGLETQYF. The CDR3 nucleotides are TGTGCCAGCAGCTTAGGGTCCGAGCGGGGGGGCCTCGAGACCCAGTACTTC.

This clonotype was seen a handful of times. The rearrangement links TRBV6-2 or TRBV6-3 to TRBJ1-2; D may be TRBD1 (5 bases). Trimming removed 9 bases at V and 5 bases at J, with 16 bases between. Germline values: CDR1 MNHEY, CDR2 SVGEGT. CDR3 length: 13 residues. The CDR3 spells CASYHTGSYGYTF. In DNA, the CDR3 is TGTGCCAGTTACCATACAGGCTCTTATGGCTACACCTTC.

Many counts were recorded for this clonotype. The rearrangement uses TRBV2 and TRBJ1-2; D ambiguous. Trimming removed 7 bases at V and 0 bases at J, with 12 bases between. The CDR3 is 14 residues long. Germline V gene sequence: CDR1 SNHLY, CDR2 FYNNEI. The CDR3 region is CASTGGLANYGYTF. CDR3 in DNA: TGTGCCAGCACTGGTGGGTTAGCTAACTATGGCTACACCTTC.

This clonotype was picked up many times. The genes are TRBV2 and TRBJ1-2; TRBD1 matches at 10 bases. V lost 7 bases, J lost 11 bases, and 7 bases stayed unmatched. CDR3 length: 12 residues. Germline loops: CDR1 SNHLY, CDR2 FYNNEI. The CDR3 sequence: CASTRQGAGYTF. As DNA, the CDR3 is TGTGCCAGCACCCGACAGGGGGCGGGGTACACCTTC.

This clonotype was counted a few times. The chain is built from TRBV6-2 or TRBV6-3 and TRBJ1-1; 9 bases align to TRBD1. The V and J ends lost 10 bases and 0 bases, in that order; junction bases with no gene match: 9. There are 15 residues in the CDR3. CDR1 is MNHEY and CDR2 is SVGEGT in the germline V gene. The CDR3 sequence: CATGQDRGLNTEAFF. The CDR3 nucleotides read TGTGCCACCGGGCAGGACAGGGGCTTGAACACTGAAGCTTTCTTT.

This sequence joins TRBV30 and TRBJ1-1, with 7 bases matching TRBD1. This CDR3 spans 13 amino acids. Unmatched junction bases numbered 4, after V lost 1 base and J lost 5 bases. Germline V CDR1 and CDR2: GTSNPN, SVGIG (reference sequence). The DNA of the CDR3 is TGTGCCTGGAGTGGAGCACAGGGGACTGAAGCTTTCTTT. Translating gives CAWSGAQGTEAFF.

This clonotype was seen a few times. The chain uses TRBV7-2 and TRBJ2-5; perhaps TRBD2 as D (6 bases). The CDR3 length is 16 residues. V was shortened by 3 bases and J by 0 bases, with 14 bases between the two germline ends. Germline CDR1 and CDR2: SGHTA and FQGNSA. The chain's CDR3 is CASSFPQLADQETQYF. The CDR3, as DNA: TGTGCCAGCAGCTTCCCACAACTAGCAGACCAAGAGACCCAGTACTTC.

This clonotype was detected ten times or more. CDR3 amino acids: CSAGGPQETQYF. The DNA for the CDR3 is TGCAGCGCGGGGGGGCCCCAAGAGACCCAGTACTTC. The rearrangement joins TRBV29-1 to TRBJ2-5; 8 bases line up with TRBD2. The ends lost 7 bases at V and 1 base at J; junction bases unmatched: 2. Germline V lookup: CDR1 SQVTM, CDR2 ANQGSEA. The CDR3 runs 12 residues.

Ten or more counts support this clonotype. This chain connects TRBV5-1 to TRBJ2-5; weak D call: TRBD1 (6 bases). Per germline, CDR1 SGHRS and CDR2 YFSETQ. The V end lost 4 bases, the J end lost 4 bases, and 20 bases lay between the germline ends. This CDR3 spans 16 amino acids. In DNA, the CDR3 is TGCGCCAGCAGCATAGGTTCGACAGGACAAGGAGAGACCCAGTACTTC. This sequence encodes CASSIGSTGQGETQYF.

V gene TRBV7-2 combines with J gene TRBJ2-4; perhaps TRBD2 as D (5 bases). This CDR3 region has 14 residues. Germline CDR1 reads SGHTA; CDR2 reads FQGNSA. The V end was cut by 7 bases, the J end by 6 bases, with 16 bases between. The DNA of the CDR3 is TGTGCCAGCAACGTCCGGGCTGGAGGAAACATTCAGTACTTC. Translating it yields CASNVRAGGNIQYF.

The DNA for the CDR3 is TGTGCCAGCAGCATGAGCCGGGTATCCTCCTACGAGCAGTACTTC. Translation gives CASSMSRVSSYEQYF. The chain links TRBV7-8 to TRBJ2-7, with D hard to call. Germline V CDR1 and CDR2: SGHVS, FQNEAQ. CDR3 length equals 15 residues. Trimming pared 5 bases from V and 0 bases from J, leaving 14 bases between. The full variable domain, in which reference TRBV7-8 and TRBJ2-7 provide the parts outside the CDR3, is GAGVSQSPRYKVAKRGQDVALRCDPISGHVSLFWYQQALGQGPEFLTYFQNEAQLDKSGLPSDRFFAERPEGSVSTLKIQRTQQEDSAVYLCASSMSRVSSYEQYFGPGTRLTVT.

Only a few counts were recorded for this clonotype. The chain links TRBV28 to TRBJ2-1, with TRBD1 matching 9 bases. With V trimmed by 6 bases and J by 7 bases, 10 bases remained unmatched. The CDR3 is 15 amino acids. Germline V gene data show CDR1 as MDHEN and CDR2 as SYDVKM. CDR3 DNA sequence: TGTGCCAGCAGCCCCCGGGACAGGGCACTAAATGAGCAGTTCTTC. Its translation: CASSPRDRALNEQFF.

This clonotype was seen at least ten times. This chain links TRBV28 with TRBJ2-5; D call uncertain. This CDR3 is 13 amino acids long. V shed 6 bases and J shed 5 bases, with 13 bases lying between them. Germline V gives CDR1 MDHEN, CDR2 SYDVKM. The CDR3 spells CASSPGRRETQYF. The CDR3 coding sequence is TGTGCCAGCAGCCCGGGTAGGCGCGAGACCCAGTACTTC.

About this clonotype: A much larger clonotype is one base distant, so this may be a read error. The rearrangement uses TRBV7-6 and TRBJ1-3; D ambiguous. This CDR3 is built from 14 residues. Germline CDR1 is SGHVS and CDR2 is FNYEAQ. The V gene lost 5 bases and the J gene lost 0 bases, with 8 bases spanning the gap. The chain's CDR3 is CASSTRNSGNTIYF. The CDR3 DNA reads TGTGCCAGCAGCACTCGTAACTCTGGAAACACCATATATTTT.

The V call is TRBV30, the J call TRBJ1-1; D gene ambiguous. Germline values: CDR1 GTSNPN, CDR2 SVGIG (reference sequence). Trimming removed 2 bases from V and 6 bases from J, with 13 bases in between. This CDR3 is 13 amino acids long. The CDR3 bases are TGTGCCTGGAGTCGGCAGGCGGGGTCTGAAGCTTTCTTT. Protein sequence: CAWSRQAGSEAFF. The full variable domain, completed using reference TRBV30 and TRBJ1-1, is SQTIHQWPATLVQPVGSPLSLECTVEGTSNPNLYWYRQAAGRGLQLLFYSVGIGQISSEVPQNLSASRPQDRQFILSSKKLLLSDSGFYLCAWSRQAGSEAFFGQGTRLTVV.

This clonotype has at least ten counts. This chain connects TRBV7-9 to TRBJ2-1; D might be TRBD2 (6 bases). The CDR3 covers 15 residues. V was trimmed by 5 bases and J by 9 bases, leaving 20 bases between them. Germline assignment: CDR1 SEHNR and CDR2 FQNEAQ (reference sequence). Here the CDR3 DNA reads TGTGCCAGCAGCCCGATAGCGGAAACTAGGGGTGAGCAGTTCTTC. Translated, it gives CASSPIAETRGEQFF.